A selection of T cell receptor beta chains follows, all from one sample in a study of blood T cells in healthy people across ages. TCRdb fed the 5' RACE reads into MiXCR, producing one record per CDR3 protein. The table records some 790,000 distinct CDR3 sequences, roughly 26% of them present only once. The sample was blood. The receptors were sampled from a woman over 75 in good health. The CDR3 runs from the conserved cysteine through the conserved F or W. A D gene is named only where the DNA matches it firmly. A row's size may be missing; if present it is once, few, many or a size class.

D gene | clone size | J gene | V gene | CDR3 protein | CDR3 DNA
- | few | TRBJ2-3 | TRBV3-1 | CANSQDEGREVPRRLADTQYF | TGTGCCAACAGCCAAGATGAAGGCAGGGAAGTCCCTCGTAGGCTGGCAGATACGCAGTATTTT
TRBD1 | many | TRBJ2-1 | TRBV15 | CATSNFGTGGLTEQFF | TGTGCCACCAGCAATTTCGGGACAGGGGGCCTCACTGAGCAGTTCTTC
TRBD1 | many | TRBJ1-2 | TRBV20-1 | CSARSLWTGYGYTF | TGCAGTGCCCGGAGCCTGTGGACAGGCTATGGCTACACCTTC
- | - | TRBJ2-3 | TRBV21-1 | CASSKTRADTQYF | TGTGCCAGCAGCAAAACAAGGGCAGATACGCAGTATTTT
- | - | TRBJ2-5 | TRBV7-2 | CASSSSIRVQETQYF | TGTGCCAGCAGCTCCTCTATCAGGGTCCAAGAGACCCAGTACTTC
- | many | TRBJ2-3 | TRBV27 | CASSSPRLTRNTDTQYF | TGTGCCAGCAGTTCTCCCAGACTAACCCGAAACACAGATACGCAGTATTTT
TRBD2 | many | TRBJ2-3 | TRBV6-2/TRBV6-3 | CASSRGGGRGEDTQYF | TGTGCCAGCAGTCGAGGCGGGGGGAGGGGTGAAGATACGCAGTATTTT
- | few | TRBJ2-1 | TRBV12-3/TRBV12-4 | CASSFGERETQFF | TGTGCCAGCAGTTTTGGGGAGAGAGAGACCCAGTTCTTC
- | many | TRBJ1-5 | TRBV15 | CATSSETTPGGYQPQHF | TGTGCCACCAGCAGCGAAACTACACCAGGAGGTTATCAGCCCCAGCATTTT
- | few | TRBJ2-2 | TRBV10-3 | CAISNTGELFF | TGTGCCATCTCCAACACCGGGGAGCTGTTTTTT
- | - | TRBJ1-1 | TRBV6-6 | CASSHQPGGEAFF | TGTGCCAGCAGTCACCAGCCCGGGGGCGAGGCTTTCTTT
- | many | TRBJ1-2 | TRBV12-3/TRBV12-4 | CASSSQGSYGYTF | TGTGCCAGCAGCTCCCAGGGGTCCTATGGCTACACCTTC
TRBD2 | - | TRBJ2-5 | TRBV7-2 | CASSGAPSGGAGFETQYF | TGTGCCAGCAGCGGTGCCCCTAGCGGGGGGGCGGGTTTCGAGACCCAGTACTTC
- | many | TRBJ1-5 | TRBV7-2 | CASSLASTWNGQPQHF | TGTGCCAGCAGCTTAGCCTCGACATGGAACGGTCAGCCCCAGCATTTT
- | - | TRBJ2-1 | TRBV12-3/TRBV12-4 | CASSLDQGGASNEQFF | TGTGCCAGCAGTTTAGATCAGGGGGGGGCCTCCAATGAGCAGTTCTTC
- | - | TRBJ1-5 | TRBV20-1 | CSARDRGGLDNQPRHF | TGCAGTGCTAGAGATCGAGGAGGGTTAGACAATCAGCCCCGGCATTTT
TRBD1 | - | TRBJ2-1 | TRBV6-5 | CASSPGQGVSYNEQFF | TGTGCCAGCAGCCCCGGACAGGGGGTGTCCTACAATGAGCAGTTCTTC
- | many | TRBJ2-5 | TRBV7-2 | CASSLGQLLIETQYF | TGTGCCAGCAGCCTCGGCCAGCTTTTAATAGAGACCCAGTACTTC
TRBD2 | once | TRBJ2-7 | TRBV5-1 | CASSPSGRTPYEQYF | TGCGCCAGCAGCCCTAGCGGGCGAACTCCCTACGAGCAGTACTTC
- | many | TRBJ2-7 | TRBV5-4 | CASSWGLLGSYEQYF | TGTGCCAGCAGCTGGGGGCTGCTGGGATCTTACGAGCAGTACTTC
- | many | TRBJ2-4 | TRBV7-9 | CASSPGLIKNIQYF | TGTGCCAGCAGCCCAGGACTTATCAAAAACATTCAGTACTTC
- | many | TRBJ2-4 | TRBV6-1 | CASRAYNGGVAKNIQYF | TGTGCCAGCAGAGCTTACAACGGGGGTGTAGCCAAAAACATTCAGTACTTC
- | - | TRBJ1-2 | TRBV6-5 | CVSSYGQAYGYTF | TGTGTCAGCAGTTACGGGCAAGCCTATGGCTACACCTTC
- | few | TRBJ2-3 | TRBV14 | CASSLNTGTTKTTDTQYF | TGTGCCAGCAGCCTCAACACCGGGACCACGAAGACGACAGATACGCAGTATTTT
- | many | TRBJ2-1 | TRBV7-2 | CASSLRGSVPGYNEQFF | TGTGCCAGCAGCTTAAGAGGTTCGGTCCCAGGATACAATGAGCAGTTCTTC
- | many | TRBJ1-2 | TRBV27 | CASGRPQNYGYTF | TGTGCCAGCGGCCGCCCCCAAAACTATGGCTACACCTTC
TRBD1 | many | TRBJ1-2 | TRBV7-9 | CASSLAMGQGGGYTF | TGTGCCAGCAGCTTAGCGATGGGACAGGGAGGTGGCTACACCTTC
- | few | TRBJ2-6 | TRBV4-2 | CASSQDRLSGANVRTF | TGTGCCAGCAGCCAAGACAGACTCTCTGGGGCCAACGTCCGGACTTTC
- | many | TRBJ2-4 | TRBV12-3/TRBV12-4 | CASSLGGANIQYF | TGTGCCAGCAGTTTAGGGGGTGCAAACATTCAGTACTTC
TRBD1 | few | TRBJ1-5 | TRBV6-5 | CASSLTGWQPQHF | TGTGCCAGCAGCTTGACAGGGTGGCAGCCCCAGCATTTT
- | - | TRBJ2-3 | TRBV9 | CASRWGPGDTDTQYF | TGTGCCAGCAGGTGGGGCCCGGGGGACACAGATACGCAGTATTTT
TRBD2 | - | TRBJ2-7 | TRBV12-3/TRBV12-4 | CASRLAGQETRYF | TGTGCCAGCAGGTTAGCGGGGCAAGAGACCCGGTACTTC
TRBD1 | many | TRBJ2-4 | TRBV7-9 | CASSLEGLGAGQGNIQYF | TGTGCCAGCAGCTTAGAGGGGCTGGGGGCCGGACAGGGAAACATTCAGTACTTC
- | many | TRBJ2-5 | TRBV15 | CATSRGLVGLQETQYF | TGTGCCACCAGCAGGGGATTAGTGGGTCTCCAAGAGACCCAGTACTTC
- | many | TRBJ2-7 | TRBV27 | CASSLKGPYEQYF | TGTGCCAGCAGTTTGAAGGGACCGTACGAGCAGTACTTC
- | - | TRBJ1-5 | TRBV6-5 | CASGVSSLGNQPQHF | TGTGCCAGCGGGGTAAGCTCATTGGGGAATCAGCCCCAGCATTTT
TRBD1 | few | TRBJ1-4 | TRBV28 | CASTSQGAYNEKLFF | TGTGCCAGCACCAGCCAGGGGGCATATAATGAAAAACTGTTTTTT
- | many | TRBJ2-5 | TRBV7-2 | CASSLAKQETQYF | TGTGCCAGCAGCTTAGCAAAACAAGAGACCCAGTACTTC
TRBD1 | - | TRBJ2-3 | TRBV5-4 | CARSSGTGRFMDTQYF | TGTGCCCGCAGCTCCGGGACAGGGCGTTTCATGGATACGCAGTATTTT
- | - | TRBJ2-4 | TRBV11-3 | CASSLALVSAKNIQDF | TGTGCCAGCAGCTTAGCTCTAGTCTCAGCCAAAAACATTCAGGACTTC
TRBD1 | few | TRBJ2-7 | TRBV30 | CAWRNRGFYEQYF | TGTGCCTGGAGAAACAGGGGATTCTACGAGCAGTACTTC
- | many | TRBJ2-7 | TRBV7-8 | CASSLAPGVYNYEQYF | TGTGCCAGCAGCTTAGCGCCTGGAGTCTATAACTACGAGCAGTACTTC